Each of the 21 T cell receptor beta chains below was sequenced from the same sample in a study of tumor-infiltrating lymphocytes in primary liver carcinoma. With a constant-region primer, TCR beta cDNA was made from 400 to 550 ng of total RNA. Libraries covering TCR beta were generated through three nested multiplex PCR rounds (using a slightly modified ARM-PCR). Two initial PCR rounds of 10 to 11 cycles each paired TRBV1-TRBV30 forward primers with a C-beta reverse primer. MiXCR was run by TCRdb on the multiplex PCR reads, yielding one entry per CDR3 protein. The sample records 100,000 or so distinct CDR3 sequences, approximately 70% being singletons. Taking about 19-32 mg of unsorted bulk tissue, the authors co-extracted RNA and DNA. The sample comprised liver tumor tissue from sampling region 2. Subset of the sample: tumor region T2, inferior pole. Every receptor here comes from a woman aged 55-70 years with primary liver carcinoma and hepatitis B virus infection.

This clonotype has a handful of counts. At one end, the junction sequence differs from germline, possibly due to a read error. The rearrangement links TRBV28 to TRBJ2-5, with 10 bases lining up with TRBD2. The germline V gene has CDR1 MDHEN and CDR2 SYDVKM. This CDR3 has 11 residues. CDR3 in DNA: TGTGCCAGCAGCCAACTAGCGGGATTCGCCTTC. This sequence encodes CASSQLAGFAF.

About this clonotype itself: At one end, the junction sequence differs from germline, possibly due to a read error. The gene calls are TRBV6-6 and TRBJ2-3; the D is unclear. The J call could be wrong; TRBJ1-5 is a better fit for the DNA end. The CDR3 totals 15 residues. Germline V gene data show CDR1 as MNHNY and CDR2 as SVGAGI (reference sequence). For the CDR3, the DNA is TGTGTCAGCAGTTACGGCGGGCGCCGCACAGATACGCAGCATTTT. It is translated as CVSSYGGRRTDTQHF.

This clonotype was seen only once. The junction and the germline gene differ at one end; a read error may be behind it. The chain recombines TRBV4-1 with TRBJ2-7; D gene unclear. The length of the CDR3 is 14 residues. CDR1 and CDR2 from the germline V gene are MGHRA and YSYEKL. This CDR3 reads CASSQAISHCEQYF. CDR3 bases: TGCGCCAGTAGCCAAGCAATCTCTCACTGCGAGCAGTACTTC.

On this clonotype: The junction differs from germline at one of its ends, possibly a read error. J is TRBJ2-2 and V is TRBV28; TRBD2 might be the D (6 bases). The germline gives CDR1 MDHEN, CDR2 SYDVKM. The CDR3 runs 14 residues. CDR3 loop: CACSSPGESGELFF. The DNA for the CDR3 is TGTGCCTGCAGCAGCCCGGGGGAGTCCGGGGAGCTGTTTTTT.

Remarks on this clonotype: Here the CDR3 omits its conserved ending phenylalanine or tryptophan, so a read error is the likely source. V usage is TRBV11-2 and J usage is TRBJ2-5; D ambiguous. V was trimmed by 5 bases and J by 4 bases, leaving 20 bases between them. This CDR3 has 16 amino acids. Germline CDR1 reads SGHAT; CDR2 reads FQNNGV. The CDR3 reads CASSPYGVRTLETQYV. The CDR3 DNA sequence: TGTGCCAGCAGCCCCTATGGCGTGAGAACACTAGAGACCCAGTACGTC.

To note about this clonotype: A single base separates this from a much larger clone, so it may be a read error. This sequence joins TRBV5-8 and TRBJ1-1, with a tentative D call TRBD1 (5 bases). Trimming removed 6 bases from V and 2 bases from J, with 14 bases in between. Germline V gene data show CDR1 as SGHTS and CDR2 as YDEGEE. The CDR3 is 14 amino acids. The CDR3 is CASNTRQTNTEAFF. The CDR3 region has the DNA TGTGCCAGCAACACACGACAGACTAACACTGAAGCTTTCTTT.

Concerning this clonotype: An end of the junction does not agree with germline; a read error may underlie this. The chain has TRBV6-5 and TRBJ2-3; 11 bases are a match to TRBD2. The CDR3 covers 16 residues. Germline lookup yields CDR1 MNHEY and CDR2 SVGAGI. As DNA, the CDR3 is TGTGCCAGCAGTCACCGGGGACTAGCGGCCAGGGATATGCAGTATTTT. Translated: CASSHRGLAARDMQYF.

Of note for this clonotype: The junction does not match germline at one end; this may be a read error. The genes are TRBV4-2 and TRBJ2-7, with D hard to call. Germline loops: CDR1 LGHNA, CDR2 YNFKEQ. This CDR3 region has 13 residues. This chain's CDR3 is CAGSPRLLYDQYF. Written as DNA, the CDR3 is TGTGCCGGCAGCCCCCGTTTACTCTACGATCAGTACTTC.

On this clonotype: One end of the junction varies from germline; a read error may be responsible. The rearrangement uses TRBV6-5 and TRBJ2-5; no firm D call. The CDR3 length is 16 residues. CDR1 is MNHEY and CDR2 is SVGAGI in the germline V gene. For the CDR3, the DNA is TGTGTCAGCAGTTACTTGGGGAATAATCCCCAAGAGACCCAGAACTTC. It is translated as CVSSYLGNNPQETQNF.

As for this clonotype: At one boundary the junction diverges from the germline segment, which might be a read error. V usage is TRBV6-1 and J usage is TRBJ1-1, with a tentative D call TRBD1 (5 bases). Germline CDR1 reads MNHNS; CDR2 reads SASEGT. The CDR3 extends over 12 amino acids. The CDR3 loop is CTSSEVGTLPNF. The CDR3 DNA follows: TGTACCAGCAGCGAAGTTGGGACGTTGCCCAACTTT.

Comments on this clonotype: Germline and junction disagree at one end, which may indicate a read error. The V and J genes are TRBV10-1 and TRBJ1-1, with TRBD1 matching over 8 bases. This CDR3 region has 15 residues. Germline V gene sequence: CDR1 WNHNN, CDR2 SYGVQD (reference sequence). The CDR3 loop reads CAGSERQGMNTQAFF. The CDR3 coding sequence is TGCGCCGGCAGTGAGCGACAGGGGATGAACACTCAAGCTTTCTTT.

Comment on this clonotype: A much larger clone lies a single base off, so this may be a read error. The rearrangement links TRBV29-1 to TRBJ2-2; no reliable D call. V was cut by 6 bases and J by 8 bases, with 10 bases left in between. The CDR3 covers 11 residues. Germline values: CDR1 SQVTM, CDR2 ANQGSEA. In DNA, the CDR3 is TGCAGCGTCTCCATGACTGGGGAGCTGTTTTTT. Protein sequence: CSVSMTGELFF.

The CDR3, as DNA: TGTGCCTGCATTTACCTTACTAGCGGGCTATACAATGAGCAGTTCTTC. Encoded protein: CACIYLTSGLYNEQFF. This chain uses TRBV6-5 with TRBJ2-1; 9 bases are shared with TRBD2. Germline V CDR1 and CDR2: MNHEY, SVGAGI. After removal of 11 bases from V and 4 bases from J, the junction contained 15 bases not matched to a gene. This CDR3 is 16 amino acids long.

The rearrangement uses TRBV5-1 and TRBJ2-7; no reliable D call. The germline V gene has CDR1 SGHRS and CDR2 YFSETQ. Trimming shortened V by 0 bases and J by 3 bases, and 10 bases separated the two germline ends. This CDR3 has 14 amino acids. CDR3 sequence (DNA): TGCGCCAGCAGCTTGGACAGTCAAGTCTACGAGCAGTACTTC. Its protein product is CASSLDSQVYEQYF. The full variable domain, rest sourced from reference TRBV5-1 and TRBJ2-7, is KAGVTQTPRYLIKTRGQQVTLSCSPISGHRSVSWYQQTPGQGLQFLFEYFSETQRNKGNFPGRFSGRQFSNSRSEMNVSTLELGDSALYLCASSLDSQVYEQYFGPGTRLTVT.

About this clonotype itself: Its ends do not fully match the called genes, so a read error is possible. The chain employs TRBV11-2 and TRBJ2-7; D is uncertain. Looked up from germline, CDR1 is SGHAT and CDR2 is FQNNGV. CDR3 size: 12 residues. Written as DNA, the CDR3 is TGTGCCAGCGTGGGTAGCACCTACGAGCAGTATTTC. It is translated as CASVGSTYEQYF.

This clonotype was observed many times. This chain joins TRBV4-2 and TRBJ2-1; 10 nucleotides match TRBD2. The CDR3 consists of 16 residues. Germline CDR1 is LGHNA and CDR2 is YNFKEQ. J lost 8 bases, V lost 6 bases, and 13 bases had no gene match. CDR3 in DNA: TGTGCCAGCAGACTTCAAAGCGGGAGGGCCAGAGATGAGCAGTTCTTC. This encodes CASRLQSGRARDEQFF.

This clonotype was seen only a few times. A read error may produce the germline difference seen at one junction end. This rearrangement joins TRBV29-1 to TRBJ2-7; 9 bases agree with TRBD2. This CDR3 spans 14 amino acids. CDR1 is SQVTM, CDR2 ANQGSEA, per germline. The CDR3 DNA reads TGCAGCGTTATAGGCGGGAGGGGAGTCGACGAACAGTACTTC. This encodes CSVIGGRGVDEQYF.

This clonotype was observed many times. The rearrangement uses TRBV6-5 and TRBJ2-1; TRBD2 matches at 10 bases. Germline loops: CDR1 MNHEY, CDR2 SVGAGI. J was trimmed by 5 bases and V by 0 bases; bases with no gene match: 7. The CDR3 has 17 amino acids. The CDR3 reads CASSYSASGRSHNEQFF. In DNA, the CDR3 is TGTGCCAGCAGTTACTCGGCTAGCGGGAGATCCCACAATGAGCAGTTCTTC.

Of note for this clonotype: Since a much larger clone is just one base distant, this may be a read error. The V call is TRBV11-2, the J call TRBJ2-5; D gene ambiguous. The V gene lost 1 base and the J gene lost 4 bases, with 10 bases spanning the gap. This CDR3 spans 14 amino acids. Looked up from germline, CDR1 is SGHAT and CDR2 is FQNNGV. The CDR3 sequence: CASSLVRLLETQYF. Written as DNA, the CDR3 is TGTGCCAGCAGCTTAGTTCGCCTGTTAGAGACCCAGTACTTC.

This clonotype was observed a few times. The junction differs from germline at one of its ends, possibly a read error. In DNA form, the CDR3 reads TGCGCCAGCAGCTGGCCTGGGGGGCCGGACACCGGGGAGCTGTTGTTT. This translates into CASSWPGGPDTGELLF. V is TRBV5-1 and J is TRBJ2-2; D is possibly TRBD1 or TRBD2 (6 bases each). The germline CDR1 and CDR2 sequences are SGHRS and YFSETQ. CDR3 size: 16 residues.

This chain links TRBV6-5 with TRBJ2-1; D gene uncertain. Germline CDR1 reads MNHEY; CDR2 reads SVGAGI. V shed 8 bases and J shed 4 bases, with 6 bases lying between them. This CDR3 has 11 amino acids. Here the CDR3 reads CASVGYNEQFF. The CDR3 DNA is TGTGCCAGCGTGGGGTACAATGAGCAGTTCTTC.